These 14 T cell receptor beta chains were all obtained from the same sample, sequenced in a study of T cells in localized non-small cell lung cancer. Assay used: immunoSEQ multiplex PCR; TCRdb lists only in-frame clones, some missing. Found here are around 41,000 clones, more than 85% of them singletons; the top ten hold roughly 6.9%. This material consisted of peripheral blood, taken before any cancer treatment. The receptors derive from a woman between 18 and 50 years old with stage III lung adenocarcinoma.

This rearrangement joins TRBV5-1 to TRBJ1-3, with TRBD1 identical over 9 bases. This CDR3 comprises 14 residues. V dropped 4 bases and J dropped 4; count of bases not matched to a gene: 3. Germline V gives CDR1 SGHRS, CDR2 YFSETQ. CDR3 region: CASSRTGEGNTIYF. For the CDR3, the DNA is TGCGCCAGCAGCAGGACAGGGGAAGGAAACACCATATATTTT.

J is TRBJ2-7 and V is TRBV7-9; TRBD1 is a possible D gene (5 bases). Looked up from germline, CDR1 is SEHNR and CDR2 is FQNEAQ (reference sequence). The CDR3 extends over 19 amino acids. Trimming left V 5 bases short and J 0 bases short, with 26 bases between. CDR3 amino acids: CASSPFRTFPLSDSYEQYF. Written as DNA, the CDR3 is TGTGCCAGCAGCCCCTTCCGGACATTTCCACTGTCGGACTCCTACGAGCAGTACTTC.

This chain joins TRBV13 and TRBJ1-1; D gene uncertain. The CDR3 sequence is 13 residues long. CDR1 and CDR2 from the germline V gene are PRHDT and FYEKMQ (reference sequence). V lost 5 bases and J 4 bases, leaving 11 bases between the germline ends. The CDR3 DNA follows: TGTGCCAGCAGCGAAGCTGCGACCACTGAAGCTTTCTTT. Its protein product is CASSEAATTEAFF.

This rearrangement joins TRBV7-6 to TRBJ2-5; D call uncertain. This CDR3 is built from 13 residues. V lost 4 bases and J lost 2, with 8 bases in between. The V gene's germline CDR1 is SGHVS and CDR2 FNYEAQ. The CDR3 reads CASSSMHQETQYF. In DNA, the CDR3 is TGTGCCAGCAGCTCGATGCATCAAGAGACCCAGTACTTC.

The table lists this clone with a few counts. This chain connects TRBV6-1 to TRBJ2-1; 11 bases fit TRBD2. There are 15 residues in the CDR3. CDR1 and CDR2 (germline): MNHNS, SASEGT. The V segment lost 0 bases and the J segment 7 bases; nucleotides outside the gene matches: 2. DNA for the CDR3: TGTGCCAGCAGTGAAGCGCCTAGCGGGGGGAATGAGCAGTTCTTC. This sequence encodes CASSEAPSGGNEQFF.

This chain links TRBV7-3 with TRBJ2-2; 14 bases are a match to TRBD2. Losses at the gene ends were 5 bases for V and 1 base for J; bases not matched to a gene: 6. This CDR3 region has 18 residues. The germline V gene has CDR1 SGHTA and CDR2 FQGTGA. The CDR3 DNA follows: TGTGCCAGCAGCCCCAGGACTAGCGGGGGGATGAACACCGGGGAGCTGTTTTTT. Its translation is CASSPRTSGGMNTGELFF.

This clone was observed a handful of times. This rearrangement joins TRBV6-5 to TRBJ1-2; 7 nucleotides match TRBD1. From germline, CDR1 is MNHEY and CDR2 SVGAGI. The CDR3 is made up of 16 amino acids. V was clipped by 0 bases and J by 8 bases; unmatched bases: 12. The CDR3 region has the DNA TGTGCCAGCAGTTACTCGAGGTCGCCAGGGGGTGAAGGCTACACCTTC. Encoded protein: CASSYSRSPGGEGYTF.

The chain joins TRBV5-6 to TRBJ2-3; 11 bases agree with TRBD2. With V trimmed by 2 bases and J by 2 bases, 10 bases remained unmatched. The CDR3 contains 18 residues. Per the germline V gene, CDR1 is SGHDT and CDR2 is YYEEEE. The CDR3 DNA is TGTGCCAGCAGCTTCCGCACCCTAGCGGGGGGAAACACAGATACGCAGTATTTT. Protein product: CASSFRTLAGGNTDTQYF.

This sequence joins TRBV19 and TRBJ2-2; D remains unclear. Looked up from germline, CDR1 is LNHDA and CDR2 is SQIVND (reference sequence). The CDR3 contains 15 residues. Trimming stripped 5 bases from V and 0 bases from J, with 10 bases between. CDR3 in DNA: TGTGCCAGTAGTCCTAGTCTCTCGAACACCGGGGAGCTGTTTTTT. Encoded protein: CASSPSLSNTGELFF.

This rearrangement joins TRBV19 to TRBJ1-1, with TRBD1 as a possible D gene (6 bases). The CDR3 runs 15 residues. Trimming stripped 5 bases from V and 1 base from J, with 14 bases between. Germline V gene data show CDR1 as LNHDA and CDR2 as SQIVND (reference sequence). The CDR3 region is CASSSRGRGNTEAFF. CDR3 DNA: TGTGCCAGTAGTTCCCGGGGGCGAGGGAACACTGAAGCTTTCTTT.

This chain joins TRBV4-1 and TRBJ1-2, with 9 bases aligning to TRBD1. The CDR3 contains 15 residues. V lost 4 bases and J lost 0; bases outside the gene matches: 3. Germline CDR1 MGHRA, CDR2 YSYEKL. This chain's CDR3 is CASSRGQGTNYGYTF. The CDR3 DNA sequence: TGCGCCAGCAGCCGTGGACAGGGGACTAACTATGGCTACACCTTC.

A few counts support this clone. This sequence joins TRBV27 and TRBJ1-1; 8 bases agree with TRBD1. Germline V gene lookup returns CDR1 MNHEY and CDR2 SMNVEV (reference sequence). The length of the CDR3 is 14 residues. The trim removed 2 bases at V and 1 base at J, leaving 0 bases unmatched. The CDR3 DNA reads as TGTGCCAGCAGTTTAGGGACAGGGAACACTGAAGCTTTCTTT. It specifies CASSLGTGNTEAFF.

The rearrangement links TRBV2 to TRBJ2-1; the D gene could be TRBD1 or TRBD2 (6 bases each). The germline gives CDR1 SNHLY, CDR2 FYNNEI. The V end was cut by 9 bases, the J end by 9 bases, with 12 bases between. CDR3 length: 11 amino acids. The CDR3 here is CASGGGGEQFF. In nucleotides, the CDR3 is TGTGCCAGTGGAGGGGGAGGTGAGCAGTTCTTC.

J is TRBJ1-3 and V is TRBV29-1; TRBD1 matches at 11 bases. V lost 6 bases, J lost 3 bases, and 10 bases stayed unmatched. CDR3 length equals 16 residues. The germline V gene has CDR1 SQVTM and CDR2 ANQGSEA. The CDR3 coding sequence is TGCAGCGTCTCATACTTCGGGACAGGGGGTGGAAACACCATATATTTT. Translated: CSVSYFGTGGGNTIYF. The whole variable domain, remainder taken from reference TRBV29-1 and TRBJ1-3, is SAVISQKPSRDICQRGTSLTIQCQVDSQVTMMFWYRQQPGQSLTLIATANQGSEATYESGFVIDKFPISRPNLTFSTLTVSNMSPEDSSIYLCSVSYFGTGGGNTIYFGEGSWLTVV.